The present TCR beta chain was sequenced within a study of graft-versus-host responses after intestinal transplantation. Study-level information: Recipients obtained multivisceral, liver-intestinal, or isolated intestinal transplants. The recipients all started with anti-thymocyte globulin induction and then took tacrolimus and steroids for 2 to 4 years.

Study-wide results and limits: Early post-transplant falls in HvG clones accompanied the peak levels of circulating GvH clones. Recipient marrow showed GvH clones, some seen first in ileum or blood.

The length of the CDR3 is 12 residues. Germline-derived CDR1 and CDR2 are LNHDA and SQIVND (reference sequence). V gave up 1 base and J gave up 8 bases, with 5 bases separating them. As regards this clone: Its antigen is as yet unknown.

Measured with immunoSEQ multiplex PCR; TCRdb has only the in-frame clones, and not every one. The sample records tens of thousands of clones, less than 90% being singletons. The chain recombines TRBV19 with TRBJ1-4; D unclear. This TCR came from a human patient who received an intestinal transplant, so some T cells may come from the graft donor. Source: PBMCs, taken 1,000 to 1,300 days after transplant. The CDR3: CASSIVSEKLFF. CDR3 sequence (DNA): TGTGCCAGTAGTATAGTAAGCGAAAAACTGTTTTTT.